The 3 T cell receptor beta chains reported below all come from one sample, sequenced in a study of blood T cell repertoires in COVID-19. Sequenced by immunoSEQ multiplex PCR; TCRdb stores in-frame clones only, minus some. The table has 100,000 to 150,000 clones, 88% seen once. Sequences were obtained from peripheral blood. These TCRs come from a man aged 45 to 65 with acute or convalescent COVID-19.

This clone is a singleton in its sample. V is TRBV5-6 and J is TRBJ1-6, with a weak D call TRBD1 (6 bases). Trimming took off 4 bases at V and 10 bases at J, with 15 bases between the two ends. The germline gives CDR1 SGHDT, CDR2 YYEEEE. CDR3 length equals 14 residues. The CDR3 sequence is CASSQQGGRSPLHF. CDR3 DNA: TGTGCCAGCAGCCAACAAGGGGGTCGGTCACCCCTCCACTTT.

J is TRBJ2-1 and V is TRBV11-2, with 10 bases matching TRBD2. The CDR3 covers 16 residues. V gave up 4 bases and J gave up 2 bases; unmatched junction bases: 5. Germline CDR1 and CDR2: SGHAT and FQNNGV. Here the CDR3 DNA reads TGTGCCAGCAGCTCCTTAGCGGGGGGCGCCTACAATGAGCAGTTCTTC. It specifies CASSSLAGGAYNEQFF.

This clone was picked up a small number of times. J is TRBJ2-5 and V is TRBV5-1; TRBD1 matches at 7 bases. Unmatched junction bases numbered 4, after V lost 3 bases and J lost 2 bases. This CDR3 contains 14 residues. The germline CDR1 and CDR2 sequences are SGHRS and YFSETQ. CDR3 nucleotide sequence: TGCGCCAGCAGCTCGGGGACAGCTCAAGAGACCCAGTACTTC. This codes for CASSSGTAQETQYF. Using reference TRBV5-1 and TRBJ2-5 for the parts outside the CDR3, the full variable domain is KAGVTQTPRYLIKTRGQQVTLSCSPISGHRSVSWYQQTPGQGLQFLFEYFSETQRNKGNFPGRFSGRQFSNSRSEMNVSTLELGDSALYLCASSSGTAQETQYFGPGTRLLVL.